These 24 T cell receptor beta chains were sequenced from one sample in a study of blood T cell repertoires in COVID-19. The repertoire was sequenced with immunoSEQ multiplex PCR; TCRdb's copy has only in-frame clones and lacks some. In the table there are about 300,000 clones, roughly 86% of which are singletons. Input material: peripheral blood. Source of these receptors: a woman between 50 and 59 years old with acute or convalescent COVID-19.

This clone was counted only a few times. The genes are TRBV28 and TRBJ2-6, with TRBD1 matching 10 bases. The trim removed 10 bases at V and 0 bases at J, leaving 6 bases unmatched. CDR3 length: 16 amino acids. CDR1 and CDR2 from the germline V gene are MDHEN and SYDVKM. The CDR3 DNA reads TGTGCCATCGGGACAGGGGACTTCTCTGGGGCCAACGTCCTGACTTTC. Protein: CAIGTGDFSGANVLTF.

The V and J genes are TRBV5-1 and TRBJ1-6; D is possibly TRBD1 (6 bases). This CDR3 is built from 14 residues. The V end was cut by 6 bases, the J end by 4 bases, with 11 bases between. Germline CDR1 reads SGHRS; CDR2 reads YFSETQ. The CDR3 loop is CASTPQGYNSPLHF. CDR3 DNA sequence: TGCGCCAGCACCCCCCAGGGGTATAATTCACCCCTCCACTTT.

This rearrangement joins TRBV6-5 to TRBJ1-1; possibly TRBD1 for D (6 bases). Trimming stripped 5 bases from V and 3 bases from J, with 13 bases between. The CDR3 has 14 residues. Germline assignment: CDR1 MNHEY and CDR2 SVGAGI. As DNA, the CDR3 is TGTGCCAGCAGTCCGCGGACAGCACACACTGAAGCTTTCTTT. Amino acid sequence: CASSPRTAHTEAFF.

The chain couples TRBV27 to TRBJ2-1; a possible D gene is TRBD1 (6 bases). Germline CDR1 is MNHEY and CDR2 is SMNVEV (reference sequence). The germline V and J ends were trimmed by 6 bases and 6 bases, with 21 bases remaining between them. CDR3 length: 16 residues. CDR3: CASSLRPDSWFNEQFF. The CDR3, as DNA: TGTGCCAGCAGCCTTAGGCCGGACAGTTGGTTCAATGAGCAGTTCTTC.

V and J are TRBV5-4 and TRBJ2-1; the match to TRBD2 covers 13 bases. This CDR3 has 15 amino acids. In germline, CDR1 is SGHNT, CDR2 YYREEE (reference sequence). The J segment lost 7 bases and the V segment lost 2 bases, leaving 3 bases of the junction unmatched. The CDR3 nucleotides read TGTGCCAGCAGCTTCGGGACTAGCGGGATAAATGAGCAGTTCTTC. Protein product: CASSFGTSGINEQFF. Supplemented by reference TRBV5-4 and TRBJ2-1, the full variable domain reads ETGVTQSPTHLIKTRGQQVTLRCSSQSGHNTVSWYQQALGQGPQFIFQYYREEENGRGNFPPRFSGLQFPNYSSELNVNALELDDSALYLCASSFGTSGINEQFFGPGTRLTVL.

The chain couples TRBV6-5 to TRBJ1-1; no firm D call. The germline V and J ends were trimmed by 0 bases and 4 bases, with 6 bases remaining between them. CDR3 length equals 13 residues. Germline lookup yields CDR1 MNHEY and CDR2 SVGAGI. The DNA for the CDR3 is TGTGCCAGCAGTTACTCGGGCCGCACTGAAGCTTTCTTT. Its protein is CASSYSGRTEAFF.

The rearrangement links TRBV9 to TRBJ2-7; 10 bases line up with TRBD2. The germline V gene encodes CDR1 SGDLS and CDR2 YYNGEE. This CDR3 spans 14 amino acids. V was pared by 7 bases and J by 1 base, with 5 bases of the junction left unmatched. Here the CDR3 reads CASGPSGRSYEQYF. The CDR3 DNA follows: TGTGCCAGCGGCCCTAGCGGGAGATCCTACGAGCAGTACTTC.

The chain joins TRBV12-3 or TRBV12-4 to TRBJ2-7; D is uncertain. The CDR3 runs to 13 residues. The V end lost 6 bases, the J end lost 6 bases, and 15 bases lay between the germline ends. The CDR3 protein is CASRSGLGSEQYF. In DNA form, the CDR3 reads TGTGCCAGCAGATCGGGTCTGGGTTCCGAGCAGTACTTC.

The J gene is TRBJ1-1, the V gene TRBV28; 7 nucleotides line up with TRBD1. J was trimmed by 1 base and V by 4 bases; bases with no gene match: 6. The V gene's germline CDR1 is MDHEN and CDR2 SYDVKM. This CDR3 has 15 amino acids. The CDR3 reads CASSWPRQGNTEAFF. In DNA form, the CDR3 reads TGTGCCAGCAGTTGGCCCCGACAGGGGAACACTGAAGCTTTCTTT.

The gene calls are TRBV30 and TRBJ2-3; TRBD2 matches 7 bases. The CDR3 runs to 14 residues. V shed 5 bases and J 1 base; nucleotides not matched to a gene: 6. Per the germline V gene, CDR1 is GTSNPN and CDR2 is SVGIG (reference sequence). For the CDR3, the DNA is TGTGCCTGGGATGGGGGGAGGGGCACAGATACGCAGTATTTT. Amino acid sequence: CAWDGGRGTDTQYF. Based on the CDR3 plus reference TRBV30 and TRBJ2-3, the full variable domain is SQTIHQWPATLVQPVGSPLSLECTVEGTSNPNLYWYRQAAGRGLQLLFYSVGIGQISSEVPQNLSASRPQDRQFILSSKKLLLSDSGFYLCAWDGGRGTDTQYFGPGTRLTVL.

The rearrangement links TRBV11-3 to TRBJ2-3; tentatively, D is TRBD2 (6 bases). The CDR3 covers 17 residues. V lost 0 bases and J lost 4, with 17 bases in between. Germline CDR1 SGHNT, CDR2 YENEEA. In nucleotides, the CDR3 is TGTGCCAGCAGCTTAGATGGGAGCGGGTTGACCCCAGATACGCAGTATTTT. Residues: CASSLDGSGLTPDTQYF.

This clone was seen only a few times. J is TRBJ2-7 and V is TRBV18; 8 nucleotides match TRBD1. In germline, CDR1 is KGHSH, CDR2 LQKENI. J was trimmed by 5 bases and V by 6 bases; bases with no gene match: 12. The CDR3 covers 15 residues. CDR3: CASSTTGGRSDEQYF. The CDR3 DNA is TGTGCCAGCTCTACTACAGGGGGGAGATCCGACGAGCAGTACTTC.

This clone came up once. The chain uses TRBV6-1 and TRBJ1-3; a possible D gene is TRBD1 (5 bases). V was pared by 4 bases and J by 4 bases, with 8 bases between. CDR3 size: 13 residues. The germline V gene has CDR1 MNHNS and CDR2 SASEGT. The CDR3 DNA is TGTGCCAGCAGTGGGGGCTTCGGAAACACCATATATTTT. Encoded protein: CASSGGFGNTIYF.

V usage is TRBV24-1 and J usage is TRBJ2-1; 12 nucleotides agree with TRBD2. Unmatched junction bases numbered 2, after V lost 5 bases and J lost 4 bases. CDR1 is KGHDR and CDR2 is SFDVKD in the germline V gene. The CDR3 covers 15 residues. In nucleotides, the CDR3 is TGTGCCACCAGTGTAGGACTAGCGGGATACAATGAGCAGTTCTTC. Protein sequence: CATSVGLAGYNEQFF.

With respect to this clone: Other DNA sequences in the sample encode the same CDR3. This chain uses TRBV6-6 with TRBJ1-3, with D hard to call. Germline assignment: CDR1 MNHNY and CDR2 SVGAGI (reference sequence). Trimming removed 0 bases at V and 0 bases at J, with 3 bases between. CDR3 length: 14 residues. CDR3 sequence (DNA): TGTGCCAGCAGTTACTCCAGCTCTGGAAACACCATATATTTT. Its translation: CASSYSSSGNTIYF.

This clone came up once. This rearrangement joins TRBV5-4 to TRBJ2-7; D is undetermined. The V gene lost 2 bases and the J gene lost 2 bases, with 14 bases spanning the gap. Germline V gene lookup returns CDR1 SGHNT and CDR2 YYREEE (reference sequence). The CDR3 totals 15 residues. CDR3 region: CASSLLRNTPYEQYF. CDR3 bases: TGTGCCAGCAGCTTACTACGCAATACTCCCTACGAGCAGTACTTC.

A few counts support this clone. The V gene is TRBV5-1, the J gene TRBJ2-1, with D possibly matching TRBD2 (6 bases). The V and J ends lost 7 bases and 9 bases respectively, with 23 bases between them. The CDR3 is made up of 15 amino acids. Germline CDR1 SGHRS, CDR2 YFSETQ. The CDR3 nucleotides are TGCGCCAGCTCGCGGACTACCCTCGTTATGGGTGAGCAGTTCTTC. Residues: CASSRTTLVMGEQFF. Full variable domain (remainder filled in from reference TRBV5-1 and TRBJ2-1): KAGVTQTPRYLIKTRGQQVTLSCSPISGHRSVSWYQQTPGQGLQFLFEYFSETQRNKGNFPGRFSGRQFSNSRSEMNVSTLELGDSALYLCASSRTTLVMGEQFFGPGTRLTVL.

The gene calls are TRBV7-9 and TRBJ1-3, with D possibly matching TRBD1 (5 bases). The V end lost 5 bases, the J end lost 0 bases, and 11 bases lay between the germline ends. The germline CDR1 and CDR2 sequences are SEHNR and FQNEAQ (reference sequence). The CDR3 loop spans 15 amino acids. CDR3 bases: TGTGCCAGCAGCCCCGACAGAGTCTCTGGAAACACCATATATTTT. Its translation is CASSPDRVSGNTIYF. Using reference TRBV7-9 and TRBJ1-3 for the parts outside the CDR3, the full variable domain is DTGVSQNPRHKITKRGQNVTFRCDPISEHNRLYWYRQTLGQGPEFLTYFQNEAQLEKSRLLSDRFSAERPKGSFSTLEIQRTEQGDSAMYLCASSPDRVSGNTIYFGEGSWLTVV.

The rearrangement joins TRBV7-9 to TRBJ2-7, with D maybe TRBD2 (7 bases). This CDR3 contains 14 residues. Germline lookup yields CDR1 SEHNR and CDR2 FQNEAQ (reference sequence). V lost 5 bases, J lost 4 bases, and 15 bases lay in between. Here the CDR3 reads CASSPGRGGYEQYF. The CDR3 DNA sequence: TGTGCCAGCAGCCCGGGCAGGGGAGGGTACGAGCAGTACTTC.

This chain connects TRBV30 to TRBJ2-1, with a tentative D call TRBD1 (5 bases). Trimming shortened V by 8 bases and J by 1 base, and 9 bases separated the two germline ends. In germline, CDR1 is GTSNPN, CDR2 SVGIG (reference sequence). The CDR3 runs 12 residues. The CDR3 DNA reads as TGTGCCGCGCCAGGGTCCTACAATGAGCAGTTCTTC. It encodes CAAPGSYNEQFF.

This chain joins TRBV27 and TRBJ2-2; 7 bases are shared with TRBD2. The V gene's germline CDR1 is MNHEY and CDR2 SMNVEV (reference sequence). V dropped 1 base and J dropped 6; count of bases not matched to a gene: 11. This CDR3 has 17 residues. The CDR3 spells CASSLWAGAEVSGELFF. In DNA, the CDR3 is TGTGCCAGCAGTTTATGGGCGGGAGCCGAAGTATCCGGGGAGCTGTTTTTT.

The CDR3 reads CASRLGLAGNIQYF. CDR3 sequence (DNA): TGTGCCAGCAGGCTAGGACTAGCGGGAAACATTCAGTACTTC. The J gene is TRBJ2-4, the V gene TRBV28; 11 bases match TRBD2. Losses at the gene ends were 6 bases for V and 6 bases for J; bases not matched to a gene: 4. The CDR3 has 14 amino acids. CDR1 and CDR2 from the germline V gene are MDHEN and SYDVKM.

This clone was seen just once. The CDR3 region has the DNA TGTGCCATCAAAACTAGCGGGAGGGGGGACAAGTTCTTC. This codes for CAIKTSGRGDKFF. The chain combines TRBV10-3 with TRBJ2-1; 13 nucleotides agree with TRBD2. J gave up 14 bases and V 7 bases, and 8 bases lay outside the gene matches. The length of the CDR3 is 13 residues. Germline-derived CDR1 and CDR2 are ENHRY and SYGVKD.

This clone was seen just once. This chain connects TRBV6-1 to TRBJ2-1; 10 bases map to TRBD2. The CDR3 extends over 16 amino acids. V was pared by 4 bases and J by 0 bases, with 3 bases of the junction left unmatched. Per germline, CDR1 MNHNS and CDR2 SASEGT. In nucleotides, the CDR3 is TGTGCCAGCAGTGTCCCTAGCGGGAGCTCCTACAATGAGCAGTTCTTC. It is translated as CASSVPSGSSYNEQFF.